These T cell receptor beta chains were read from a single sample in a study of technical replicates of blood from several donors. TCRdb keeps only in-frame clones here, not all; method: immunoSEQ multiplex PCR. Here the sample spans approximately 50,000 clones, around 94% being singletons. Source material: T cells isolated from PBMCs. These receptors all stem from a human donor in good health. Both conserved end residues are part of each CDR3. A D gene is named only where the DNA matches it firmly. The size field is filled for only some rows; it gives once, few, many or a size class.

d_call j_call v_call clone_size cdr3_nt cdr3_aa
NA TRBJ2-7 TRBV5-4 NA TGTGCCAGCAGCAAAGTGGACTCTTCCTACGAGCAGTACTTC CASSKVDSSYEQYF
TRBD1 TRBJ1-5 TRBV9 once TGTGCTAGCGGAAGGGACAGTCATCAGCCCCAGCATTTT CASGRDSHQPQHF
TRBD1 TRBJ2-3 TRBV11-2 NA TGTGCCAGCAGCCCTCGGGGACAGGGAGTTTCTAGCACAGATACGCAGTATTTT CASSPRGQGVSSTDTQYF
NA TRBJ2-5 TRBV5-1 NA TGCGCCAGCAGCGCGGGACAGCTAGAGACCCAGTACTTC CASSAGQLETQYF
NA TRBJ1-1 TRBV11-3 NA TGTGCCAGCAGCTTAGGCGGGGCTCGCACTGAAGCTTTCTTT CASSLGGARTEAFF
TRBD1 TRBJ2-1 TRBV9 once TGTGCCAGCGGGAGAGGGGCAGGGGGCGGTGAGCAGTTCTTC CASGRGAGGGEQFF
NA TRBJ1-1 TRBV10-3 few TGTGCCATCAGTGAGTCCGGGGGAGGGACTGAAGCTTTCTTT CAISESGGGTEAFF
NA TRBJ2-7 TRBV11-2 NA TGTGCCAGCAGCGGGGGAGGACAGGATCTCTACGAGCAGTACTTC CASSGGGQDLYEQYF
TRBD2 TRBJ2-5 TRBV29-1 NA TGCAGCGTTGGGACTAGCGGGAGGGGGGAGACCCAGTACTTC CSVGTSGRGETQYF
TRBD2 TRBJ2-1 TRBV5-4 NA TGTGCCAGCAGCTTGGCCCGGGCGGGGGGGGATGTTGAGCAGTTCTTC CASSLARAGGDVEQFF
TRBD1 TRBJ1-2 TRBV13 NA TGTGCCAGCAGCTCCGCGACAGGGGGCTCTAACTATGGCTACACCTTC CASSSATGGSNYGYTF
TRBD2 TRBJ2-1 TRBV10-3 NA TGTGCCATCAGTGGACAGACTAGCGGACTCTACAATGAGCAGTTCTTC CAISGQTSGLYNEQFF
TRBD2 TRBJ2-5 TRBV5-6 NA TGTGCCAGCAGCTTGTGGACTAGCGGGAGCCAGACCCAGTACTTC CASSLWTSGSQTQYF
NA TRBJ2-1 TRBV9 NA TGTGCCAGCAGCTCCACGGAGGGTGGTGAGCAGTTCTTC CASSSTEGGEQFF
TRBD1 TRBJ2-3 TRBV28 NA TGTGCCAGCAGTGGGACAGGGCTCTTCACAGATACGCAGTATTTT CASSGTGLFTDTQYF
NA TRBJ1-4 TRBV5-6 NA TGTGCCAGCAGCTTCACGGTCGCAACTAATGAAAAACTGTTTTTT CASSFTVATNEKLFF
TRBD1 TRBJ2-2 TRBV7-9 NA TGTGCCAGCAGCTTCTGGGGACAGGGGGCGACGGACACCGGGGAGCTGTTTTTT CASSFWGQGATDTGELFF
NA TRBJ1-3 TRBV7-9 NA TGTGCCATCCTCCTCGGGGAAGGAAACACCATATATTTT CAILLGEGNTIYF
NA TRBJ1-3 TRBV29-1 NA TGCAGCGTTAACCTTTGGGAGCTGGGAAACACCATATATTTT CSVNLWELGNTIYF
NA TRBJ2-5 TRBV7-3 NA TGTGCCAGCAGCCCCAACCGGGTGGTCAGCGGCGAGACCCAGTACTTC CASSPNRVVSGETQYF
NA TRBJ2-3 TRBV9 NA TGTGCCAGCAGCACTCGACCGGGTCACACAGATACGCAGTATTTT CASSTRPGHTDTQYF
NA TRBJ2-7 TRBV7-2 NA TGTGCCAGCAGCTTAGATCAGGGCGAGCAGTACTTC CASSLDQGEQYF
NA TRBJ1-1 TRBV11-3 NA TGTGCCAGCAGCTTAAGGCAGGGGATAATGAACACTGAAGCTTTCTTT CASSLRQGIMNTEAFF
TRBD2 TRBJ2-1 TRBV5-1 NA TGCGCCAGCAGCTCTAGCGGGATGGGCAATGAGCAGTTCTTC CASSSSGMGNEQFF
NA TRBJ2-1 TRBV10-3 NA TGTGCCATCAGTGGGAACTGGGGCGATGAGCAGTTCTTC CAISGNWGDEQFF